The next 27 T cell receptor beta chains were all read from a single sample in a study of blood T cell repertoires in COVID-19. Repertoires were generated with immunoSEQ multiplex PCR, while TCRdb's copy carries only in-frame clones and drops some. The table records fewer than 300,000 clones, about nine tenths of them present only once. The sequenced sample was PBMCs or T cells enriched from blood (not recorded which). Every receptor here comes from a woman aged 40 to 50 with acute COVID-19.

The CDR3: CASRSDGTGNGELFF. The CDR3 DNA is TGTGCCAGTAGATCCGATGGAACAGGGAACGGGGAGCTGTTTTTT. The J gene is TRBJ2-2, the V gene TRBV19; weak D call: TRBD1 (6 bases). V lost 6 bases, J lost 7 bases, and 18 bases lay in between. In germline, CDR1 is LNHDA, CDR2 SQIVND (reference sequence). There are 15 residues in the CDR3. The variable domain in full, with the rest retrieved from reference TRBV19 and TRBJ2-2, is DGGITQSPKYLFRKEGQNVTLSCEQNLNHDAMYWYRQDPGQGLRLIYYSQIVNDFQKGDIAEGYSVSREKKESFPLTVTSAQKNPTAFYLCASRSDGTGNGELFFGEGSRLTVL.

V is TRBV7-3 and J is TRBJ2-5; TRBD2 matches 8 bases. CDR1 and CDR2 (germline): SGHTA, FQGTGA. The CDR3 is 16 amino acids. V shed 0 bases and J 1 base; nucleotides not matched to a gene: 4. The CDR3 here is CASSLTATSGQETQYF. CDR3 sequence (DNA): TGTGCCAGCAGCTTAACTGCCACTAGCGGCCAAGAGACCCAGTACTTC.

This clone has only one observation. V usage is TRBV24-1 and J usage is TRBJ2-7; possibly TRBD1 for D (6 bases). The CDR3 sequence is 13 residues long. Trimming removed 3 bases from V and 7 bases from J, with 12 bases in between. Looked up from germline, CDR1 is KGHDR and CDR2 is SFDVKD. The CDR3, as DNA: TGTGCCACCAGTGATGGGGGCCTCAGGGAGCAGTACTTC. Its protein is CATSDGGLREQYF.

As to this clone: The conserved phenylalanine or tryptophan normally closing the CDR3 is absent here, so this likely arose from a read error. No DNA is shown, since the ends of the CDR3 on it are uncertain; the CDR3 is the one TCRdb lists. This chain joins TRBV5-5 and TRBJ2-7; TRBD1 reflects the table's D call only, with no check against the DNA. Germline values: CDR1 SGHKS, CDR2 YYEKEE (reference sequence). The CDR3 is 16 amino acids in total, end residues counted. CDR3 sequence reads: CASSLEVQAGATGHKD.

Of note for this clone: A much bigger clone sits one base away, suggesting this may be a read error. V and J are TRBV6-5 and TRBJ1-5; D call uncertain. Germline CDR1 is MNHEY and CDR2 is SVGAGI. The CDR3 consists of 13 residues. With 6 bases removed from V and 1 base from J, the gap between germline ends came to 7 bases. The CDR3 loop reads CASSRGSNQPQHF. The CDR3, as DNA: TGTGCCAGCAGCCGAGGGAGCAATCAGCCCCAGCATTTT.

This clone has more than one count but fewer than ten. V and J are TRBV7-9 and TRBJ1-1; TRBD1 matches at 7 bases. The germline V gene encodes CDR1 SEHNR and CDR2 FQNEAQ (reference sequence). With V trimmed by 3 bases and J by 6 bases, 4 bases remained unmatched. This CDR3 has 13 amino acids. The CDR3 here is CASSFQGDAEAFF. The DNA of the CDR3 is TGTGCCAGCAGCTTTCAGGGGGACGCTGAAGCTTTCTTT.

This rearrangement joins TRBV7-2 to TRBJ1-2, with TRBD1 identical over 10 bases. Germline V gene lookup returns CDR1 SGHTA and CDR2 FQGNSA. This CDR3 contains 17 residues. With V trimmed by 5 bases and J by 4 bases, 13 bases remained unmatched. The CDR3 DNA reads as TGTGCCAGCAGCCAAAGAACCGGGACAGGGGATGTCTATGGCTACACCTTC. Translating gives CASSQRTGTGDVYGYTF.

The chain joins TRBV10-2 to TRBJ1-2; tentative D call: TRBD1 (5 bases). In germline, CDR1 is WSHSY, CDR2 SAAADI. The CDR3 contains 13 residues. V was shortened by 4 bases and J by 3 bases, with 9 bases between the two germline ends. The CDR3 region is CASSGARDYGYTF. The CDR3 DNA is TGCGCCAGCAGTGGGGCCAGGGACTATGGCTACACCTTC.

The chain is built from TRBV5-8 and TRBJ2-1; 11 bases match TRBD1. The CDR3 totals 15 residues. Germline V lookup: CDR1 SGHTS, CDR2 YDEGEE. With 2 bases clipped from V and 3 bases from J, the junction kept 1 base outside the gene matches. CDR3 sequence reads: CASSFGTGGYNEQFF. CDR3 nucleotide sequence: TGTGCCAGCAGCTTCGGGACAGGGGGCTACAATGAGCAGTTCTTC.

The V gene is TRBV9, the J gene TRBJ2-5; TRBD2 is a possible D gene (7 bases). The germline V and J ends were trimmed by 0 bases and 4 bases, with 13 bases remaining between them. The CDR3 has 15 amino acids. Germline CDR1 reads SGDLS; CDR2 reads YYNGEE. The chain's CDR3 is CASSVDTGRGETQYF. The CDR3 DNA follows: TGTGCCAGCAGCGTAGATACAGGGAGGGGAGAGACCCAGTACTTC.

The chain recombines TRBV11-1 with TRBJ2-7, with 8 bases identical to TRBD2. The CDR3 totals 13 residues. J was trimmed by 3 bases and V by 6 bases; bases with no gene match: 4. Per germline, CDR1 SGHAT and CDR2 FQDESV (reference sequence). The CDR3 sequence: CASSRTSNYEQYF. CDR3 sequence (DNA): TGTGCCAGCAGTCGGACTAGCAACTACGAGCAGTACTTC.

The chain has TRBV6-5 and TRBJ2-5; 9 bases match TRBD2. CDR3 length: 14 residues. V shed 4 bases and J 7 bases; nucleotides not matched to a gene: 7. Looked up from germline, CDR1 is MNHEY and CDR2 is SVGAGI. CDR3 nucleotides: TGTGCCAGCAGTTCGAGCGGGGGGTCGAGGACCCAGTACTTC. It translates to CASSSSGGSRTQYF.

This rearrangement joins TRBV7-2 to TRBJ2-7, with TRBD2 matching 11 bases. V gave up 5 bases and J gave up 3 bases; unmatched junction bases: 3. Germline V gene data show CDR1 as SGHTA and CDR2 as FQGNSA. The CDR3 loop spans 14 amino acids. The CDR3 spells CASSTSGSIYEQYF. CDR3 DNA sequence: TGTGCCAGCAGCACTAGCGGGAGTATCTACGAGCAGTACTTC.

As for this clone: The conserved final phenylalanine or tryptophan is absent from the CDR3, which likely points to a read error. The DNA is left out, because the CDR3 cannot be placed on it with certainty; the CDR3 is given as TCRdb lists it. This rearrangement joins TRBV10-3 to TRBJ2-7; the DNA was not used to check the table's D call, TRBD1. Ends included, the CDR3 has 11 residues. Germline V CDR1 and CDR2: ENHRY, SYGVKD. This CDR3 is CAISDGAVSSL.

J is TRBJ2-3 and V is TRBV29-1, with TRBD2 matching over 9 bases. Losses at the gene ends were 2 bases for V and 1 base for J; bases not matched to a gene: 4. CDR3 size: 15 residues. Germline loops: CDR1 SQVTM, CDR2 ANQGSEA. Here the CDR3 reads CSVEPPSGGTDTQYF. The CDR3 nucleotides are TGCAGCGTTGAACCCCCTAGCGGGGGCACAGATACGCAGTATTTT.

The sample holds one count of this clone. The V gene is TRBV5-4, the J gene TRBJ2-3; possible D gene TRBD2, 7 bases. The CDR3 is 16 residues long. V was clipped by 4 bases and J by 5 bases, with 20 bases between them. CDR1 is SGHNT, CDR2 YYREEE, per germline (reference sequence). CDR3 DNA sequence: TGTGCCAGCAGCAGGGCGGGTCCCGGGGGGCAAGATACGCAGTATTTT. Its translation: CASSRAGPGGQDTQYF.

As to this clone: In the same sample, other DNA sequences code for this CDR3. CDR3 sequence: CASSQGQGYNSPLHF. In nucleotides, the CDR3 is TGTGCCAGCAGCCAAGGACAGGGGTATAATTCACCCCTCCACTTT. The chain has TRBV3-1 (or the pseudogene TRBV3-2) and TRBJ1-6; 8 bases match TRBD1. Germline assignment: CDR1 LGHDT and CDR2 YNNKEL (reference sequence). J was trimmed by 4 bases and V by 1 base; bases with no gene match: 0. The CDR3 has 15 residues.

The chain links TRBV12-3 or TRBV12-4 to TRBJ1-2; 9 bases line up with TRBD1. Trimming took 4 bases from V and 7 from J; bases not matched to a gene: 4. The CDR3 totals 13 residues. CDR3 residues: CASSWDRVAGYTF. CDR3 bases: TGTGCCAGCAGTTGGGACAGGGTGGCTGGCTACACCTTC.

Written as DNA, the CDR3 is TGTGCCAGCAGCTCCGGGACAGGGGTCGAGCAGTACTTC. As protein: CASSSGTGVEQYF. The chain couples TRBV11-1 to TRBJ2-7, with 10 bases matching TRBD1. The germline gives CDR1 SGHAT, CDR2 FQDESV (reference sequence). The V and J ends lost 4 bases and 6 bases, in that order; junction bases with no gene match: 3. This CDR3 contains 13 residues.

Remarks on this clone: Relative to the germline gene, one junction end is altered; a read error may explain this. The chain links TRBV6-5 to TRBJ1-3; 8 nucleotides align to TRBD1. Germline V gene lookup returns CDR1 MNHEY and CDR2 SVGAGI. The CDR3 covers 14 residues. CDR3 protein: CASSSPHAGGKVYF. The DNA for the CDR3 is TGTGCCAGCAGTTCCCCCCACGCAGGGGGCAAAGTTTACTTT.

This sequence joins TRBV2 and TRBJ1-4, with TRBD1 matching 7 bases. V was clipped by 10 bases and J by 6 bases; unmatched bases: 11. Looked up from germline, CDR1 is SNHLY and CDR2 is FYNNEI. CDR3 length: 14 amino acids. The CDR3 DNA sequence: TGTGCCAACAGCCGGACAGGCTTGGATGAAAAACTGTTTTTT. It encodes CANSRTGLDEKLFF.

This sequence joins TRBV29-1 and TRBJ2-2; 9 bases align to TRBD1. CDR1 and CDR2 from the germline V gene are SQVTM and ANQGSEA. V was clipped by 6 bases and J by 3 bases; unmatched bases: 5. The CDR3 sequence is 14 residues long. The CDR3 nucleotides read TGCAGCGTCACCGGGACAGGGTACACCGGGGAGCTGTTTTTT. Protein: CSVTGTGYTGELFF.

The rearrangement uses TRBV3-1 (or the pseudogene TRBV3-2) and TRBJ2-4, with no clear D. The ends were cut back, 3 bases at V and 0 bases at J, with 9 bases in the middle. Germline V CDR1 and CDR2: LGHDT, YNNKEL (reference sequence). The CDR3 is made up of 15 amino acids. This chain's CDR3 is CASSQESLAKNIQYF. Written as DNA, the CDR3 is TGTGCCAGCAGCCAGGAGAGTCTAGCCAAAAACATTCAGTACTTC.

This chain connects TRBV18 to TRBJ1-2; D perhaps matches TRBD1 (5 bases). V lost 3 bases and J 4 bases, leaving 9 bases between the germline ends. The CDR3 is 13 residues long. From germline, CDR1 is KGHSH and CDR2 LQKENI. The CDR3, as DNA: TGTGCCAGCTCACCGGACACTCTCTATGGCTACACCTTC. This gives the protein CASSPDTLYGYTF.

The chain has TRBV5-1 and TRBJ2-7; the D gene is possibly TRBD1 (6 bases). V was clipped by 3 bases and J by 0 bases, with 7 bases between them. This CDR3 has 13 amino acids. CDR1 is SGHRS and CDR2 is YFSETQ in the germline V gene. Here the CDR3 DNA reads TGCGCCAGCAGCTGGGACACCTCCTACGAGCAGTACTTC. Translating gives CASSWDTSYEQYF.

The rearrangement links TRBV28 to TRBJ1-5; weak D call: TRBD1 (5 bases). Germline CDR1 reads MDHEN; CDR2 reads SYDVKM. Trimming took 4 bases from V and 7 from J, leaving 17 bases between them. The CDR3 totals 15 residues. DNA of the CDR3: TGTGCCAGCAGTTACGACTTCGGAGGGACGCAGCCCCAGCATTTT. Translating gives CASSYDFGGTQPQHF.

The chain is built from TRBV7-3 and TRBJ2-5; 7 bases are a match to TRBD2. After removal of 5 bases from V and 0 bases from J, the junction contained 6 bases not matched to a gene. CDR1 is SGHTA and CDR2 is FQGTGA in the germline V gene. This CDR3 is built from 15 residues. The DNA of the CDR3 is TGTGCCAGCAGCCTAGCGGCAGGGTACCAAGAGACCCAGTACTTC. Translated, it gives CASSLAAGYQETQYF.